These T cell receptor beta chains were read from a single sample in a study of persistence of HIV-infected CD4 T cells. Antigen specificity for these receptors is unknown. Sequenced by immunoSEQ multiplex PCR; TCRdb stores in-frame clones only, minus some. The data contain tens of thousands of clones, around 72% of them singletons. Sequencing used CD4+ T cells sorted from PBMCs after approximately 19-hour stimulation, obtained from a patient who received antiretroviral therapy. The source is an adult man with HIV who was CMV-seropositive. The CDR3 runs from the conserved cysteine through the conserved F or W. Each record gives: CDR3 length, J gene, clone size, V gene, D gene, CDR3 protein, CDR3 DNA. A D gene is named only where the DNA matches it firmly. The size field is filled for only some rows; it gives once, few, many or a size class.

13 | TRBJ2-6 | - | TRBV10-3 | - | CAITPSGANVLTF | TGTGCCATCACTCCTTCTGGGGCCAACGTCCTGACTTTC
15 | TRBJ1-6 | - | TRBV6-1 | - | CASSEAGTFDSPLHF | TGTGCCAGCAGTGAAGCCGGGACATTTGATTCACCCCTCCACTTT
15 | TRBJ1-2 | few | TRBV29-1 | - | CSVQADRTDNYGYTF | TGCAGCGTCCAAGCCGATCGAACAGATAACTATGGCTACACCTTC
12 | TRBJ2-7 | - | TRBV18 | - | CASSPPIGEQYF | TGTGCCAGCTCACCACCGATAGGCGAGCAGTACTTC
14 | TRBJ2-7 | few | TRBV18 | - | CASSPSTGRYEQYF | TGTGCCAGCTCACCGTCGACAGGACGCTACGAGCAGTACTTC
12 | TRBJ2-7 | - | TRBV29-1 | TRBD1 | CSVVRGPYEQYF | TGCAGCGTTGTTAGGGGGCCCTACGAGCAGTACTTC
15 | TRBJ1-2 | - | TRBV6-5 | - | CASSPLGGQGSGYTF | TGTGCCAGCAGTCCACTCGGGGGGCAGGGAAGTGGCTACACCTTC
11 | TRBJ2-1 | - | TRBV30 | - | CAWSAVPRQFF | TGTGCCTGGAGTGCGGTTCCCCGGCAGTTCTTC
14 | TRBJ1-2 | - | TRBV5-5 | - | CASSARPGIDGYTF | TGTGCCAGCAGCGCCAGGCCAGGGATCGATGGCTACACCTTC
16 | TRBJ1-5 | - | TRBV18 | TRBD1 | CASSISGQAPNQPQHF | TGTGCCAGCTCAATCTCCGGACAGGCGCCCAATCAGCCCCAGCATTTT
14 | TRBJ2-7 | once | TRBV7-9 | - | CASSIGTTAYEQYF | TGTGCCAGCAGCATTGGGACAACCGCCTACGAGCAGTACTTC
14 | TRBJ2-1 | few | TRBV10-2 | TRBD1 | CASSQGALYNEQFF | TGCGCCAGCAGTCAGGGGGCTCTATACAATGAGCAGTTCTTC
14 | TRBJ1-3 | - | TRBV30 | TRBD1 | CAWGQGRSGNTIYF | TGTGCCTGGGGACAGGGCCGCTCTGGAAACACCATATATTTT
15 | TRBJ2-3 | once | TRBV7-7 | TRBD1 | CASSSGQGITDTQYF | TGTGCTAGCAGCTCTGGACAGGGAATCACAGATACGCAGTATTTT
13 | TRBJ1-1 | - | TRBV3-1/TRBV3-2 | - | CASSQVTPSEAFF | TGTGCCAGCAGCCAAGTAACACCGAGTGAAGCTTTCTTT
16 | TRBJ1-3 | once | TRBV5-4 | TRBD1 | CASSHGQGKVGNTIYF | TGTGCCAGCAGCCACGGACAGGGGAAAGTAGGAAACACCATATATTTT
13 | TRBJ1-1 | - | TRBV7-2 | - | CASSLVSYTEAFF | TGTGCCAGCAGCTTAGTTTCGTACACTGAAGCTTTCTTT
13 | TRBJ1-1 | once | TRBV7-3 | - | CASSLTLQTEAFF | TGTGCCAGCAGCTTAACACTCCAAACTGAAGCTTTCTTT
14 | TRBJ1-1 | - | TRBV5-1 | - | CASSLGGGDTEAFF | TGCGCCAGCAGCTTGGGCGGGGGGGACACTGAAGCTTTCTTT
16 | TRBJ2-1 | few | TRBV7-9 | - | CASSLARGVSYNEQFF | TGTGCCAGCAGCTTAGCCAGGGGGGTCTCCTACAATGAGCAGTTCTTC
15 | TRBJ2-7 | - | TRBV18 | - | CASSPPDTFVREQYF | TGTGCCAGCTCACCACCGGACACGTTCGTAAGGGAGCAGTACTTC
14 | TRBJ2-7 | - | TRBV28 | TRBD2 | CASSLSGSINEQYF | TGTGCCAGCAGTCTTAGCGGGAGTATTAACGAGCAGTACTTC
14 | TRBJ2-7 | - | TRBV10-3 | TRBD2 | CAISAGGEDYEQYF | TGTGCCATCAGTGCGGGAGGAGAAGACTACGAGCAGTACTTC
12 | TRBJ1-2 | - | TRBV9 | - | CASSGPSYGYTF | TGTGCCAGCAGCGGACCCAGCTATGGCTACACCTTC
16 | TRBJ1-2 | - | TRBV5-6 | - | CASSVLGGGLEYGYTF | TGTGCCAGCAGCGTTTTGGGAGGGGGGCTCGAATATGGCTACACCTTC
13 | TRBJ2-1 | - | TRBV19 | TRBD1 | CASRDSAYNEQFF | TGTGCCAGCCGGGACAGTGCCTACAATGAGCAGTTCTTC
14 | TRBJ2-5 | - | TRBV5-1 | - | CASSLAGLGETQYF | TGCGCCAGCAGCTTGGCGGGCTTGGGAGAGACCCAGTACTTC
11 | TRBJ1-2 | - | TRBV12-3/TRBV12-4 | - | CASSSIYGYTF | TGTGCCAGCAGTTCCATCTATGGCTACACCTTC
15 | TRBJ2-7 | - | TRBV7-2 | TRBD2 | CASSLGLEAIYEQYF | TGTGCCAGCAGCTTGGGACTAGAGGCTATCTACGAGCAGTACTTC
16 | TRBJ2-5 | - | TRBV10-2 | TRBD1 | CASSGGDRGYQETQYF | TGCGCCAGCAGTGGGGGGGACAGGGGGTACCAAGAGACCCAGTACTTC
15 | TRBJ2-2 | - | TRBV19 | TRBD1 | CASLYGTGANGELFF | TGTGCCAGTTTATACGGGACAGGAGCGAACGGGGAGCTGTTTTTT
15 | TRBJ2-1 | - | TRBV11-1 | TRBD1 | CASRMDRRIYNEQFF | TGTGCCAGCAGAATGGACAGGAGAATTTACAATGAGCAGTTCTTC
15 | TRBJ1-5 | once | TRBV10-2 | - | CASSDRGNSNQPQHF | TGCGCCAGCAGTGATCGGGGAAATAGCAATCAGCCCCAGCATTTT
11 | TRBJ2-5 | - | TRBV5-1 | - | CASSLAETQYF | TGCGCCAGCAGCTTGGCCGAGACCCAGTACTTC